These 31 T cell receptor beta chains share one sample of origin, sequenced in a study of control samples from healthy donors and cancer patients. The table came from immunoSEQ multiplex PCR; TCRdb's copy has only in-frame clones and leaves some out. This sample has tens of thousands of clones, with more than 75% found just once. The sample consisted of blood. The origin of the receptors is a woman between 50 and 59 years old in good health.

The rearrangement links TRBV4-2 to TRBJ2-5, with TRBD1 matching over 7 bases. V gave up 1 base and J gave up 3 bases; unmatched junction bases: 5. This CDR3 comprises 15 residues. Germline V CDR1 and CDR2: LGHNA, YNFKEQ. CDR3 bases: TGTGCCAGCAGCCAAGGACCTGGGACAGAAGAGACCCAGTACTTC. It specifies CASSQGPGTEETQYF.

The rearrangement joins TRBV28 to TRBJ1-3; D perhaps matches TRBD1 (5 bases). Looked up from germline, CDR1 is MDHEN and CDR2 is SYDVKM. CDR3 size: 16 residues. V lost 6 bases and J 16 bases, leaving 31 bases between the germline ends. Here the CDR3 reads CASSDTTGTTVRALYF. The CDR3 coding sequence is TGTGCCAGCAGCGACACCACCGGGACGACAGTCCGGGCGCTGTATTTT.

To note about this clone: The sample holds other DNA sequences that translate to the same CDR3. This sequence joins TRBV5-1 and TRBJ1-1; no firm D call. The CDR3 extends over 14 amino acids. Germline V gives CDR1 SGHRS, CDR2 YFSETQ. Trimming shortened V by 4 bases and J by 11 bases, and 21 bases separated the two germline ends. CDR3 region: CASSSAGGYVEAFF. CDR3 sequence (DNA): TGCGCCAGCAGCAGCGCGGGAGGTTACGTGGAGGCTTTCTTT.

The V gene is TRBV19, the J gene TRBJ1-4; tentatively, D is TRBD1 (5 bases). The V and J ends lost 5 bases and 3 bases respectively, with 10 bases between them. This CDR3 is 14 amino acids long. Germline CDR1 reads LNHDA; CDR2 reads SQIVND (reference sequence). CDR3 amino acids: CASSGRGANEKLFF. The CDR3 region has the DNA TGTGCCAGTAGTGGAAGGGGAGCTAATGAAAAACTGTTTTTT.

V usage is TRBV27 and J usage is TRBJ1-2; a possible D gene is TRBD1 (6 bases). Germline CDR1 is MNHEY and CDR2 is SMNVEV (reference sequence). The CDR3 has 13 amino acids. The V end was cut by 5 bases, the J end by 1 base, with 8 bases between. CDR3 coding DNA: TGTGCCAGCAGTGTACAGGGTAACTATGGCTACACCTTC. This codes for CASSVQGNYGYTF.

The genes are TRBV5-1 and TRBJ2-7, with D maybe TRBD2 (7 bases). This CDR3 region has 17 residues. CDR1 and CDR2 from the germline V gene are SGHRS and YFSETQ. Trimming left V 0 bases short and J 0 bases short, with 16 bases between. In DNA, the CDR3 is TGCGCCAGCAGCTTGGCGGCGGGGGCTTCGAGCTCCTACGAGCAGTACTTC. It encodes CASSLAAGASSSYEQYF.

This chain links TRBV3-1 (or the pseudogene TRBV3-2) with TRBJ2-1, with 7 positions matching TRBD2. J lost 6 bases, V lost 0 bases, and 11 bases had no gene match. Per germline, CDR1 LGHDT and CDR2 YNNKEL (reference sequence). This CDR3 region has 17 residues. CDR3 sequence reads: CASSQDQWREWSNEQFF. The DNA for the CDR3 is TGTGCCAGCAGCCAAGATCAATGGCGGGAGTGGTCCAATGAGCAGTTCTTC.

The V and J genes are TRBV3-1 (or the pseudogene TRBV3-2) and TRBJ1-4; perhaps TRBD1 as D (5 bases). V lost 4 bases to trimming and J lost 4 bases, with 22 bases between them. The CDR3 is made up of 18 amino acids. CDR1 LGHDT and CDR2 YNNKEL come from the germline V gene (reference sequence). Here the CDR3 reads CASSRSRSGGDLNEKLFF. The CDR3, as DNA: TGTGCCAGCAGCCGATCCAGGAGTGGGGGGGATCTTAATGAAAAACTGTTTTTT.

This clone has a handful of counts. The genes are TRBV2 and TRBJ1-5; tentative D call: TRBD1 (5 bases). The CDR3 extends over 14 amino acids. Trimming left V 2 bases short and J 7 bases short, with 12 bases between. CDR1 is SNHLY, CDR2 FYNNEI, per germline. The CDR3 DNA reads as TGTGCCAGCAGTGAACAGGGTTTGAAACAGCCCCAGCATTTT. It specifies CASSEQGLKQPQHF.

V and J are TRBV4-1 and TRBJ1-1; 10 bases fit TRBD1. CDR3 length: 19 amino acids. The germline V gene has CDR1 MGHRA and CDR2 YSYEKL. V shed 5 bases and J 0 bases; nucleotides not matched to a gene: 15. CDR3 in amino acids: CASSGTGDMWLGMNTEAFF. CDR3 sequence (DNA): TGCGCCAGCAGCGGGACAGGGGATATGTGGCTCGGGATGAACACTGAAGCTTTCTTT.

CDR3 DNA sequence: TGTGCCAGCTCACCCGGGACAGGGAGTGGCAATCAGCCCCAGCATTTT. Translated: CASSPGTGSGNQPQHF. This chain connects TRBV18 to TRBJ1-5; 9 bases are a match to TRBD1. The germline V gene has CDR1 KGHSH and CDR2 LQKENI. V lost 3 bases to trimming and J lost 2 bases; unmatched junction nucleotides: 5. The CDR3 is made up of 16 amino acids.

The V call is TRBV5-1, the J call TRBJ1-2, with D possibly TRBD1 on 5 matching bases. Germline CDR1 is SGHRS and CDR2 is YFSETQ. With 4 bases removed from V and 3 bases from J, the gap between germline ends came to 10 bases. This CDR3 is 13 amino acids long. The CDR3 region is CASSRDGDYGYTF. The CDR3 DNA reads as TGCGCCAGCAGCCGGGACGGTGACTATGGCTACACCTTC.

V usage is TRBV3-1 (or the pseudogene TRBV3-2) and J usage is TRBJ2-2; TRBD2 is a possible D gene (6 bases). This CDR3 is built from 14 residues. Germline V gives CDR1 LGHDT, CDR2 YNNKEL (reference sequence). Trimming cost V 4 bases and J 6 bases, with 12 bases left between them. CDR3 nucleotide sequence: TGTGCCAGCAGCCGGGGACTGTCGGCCGGGGAGCTGTTTTTT. Translating it yields CASSRGLSAGELFF.

This chain joins TRBV19 and TRBJ2-2; D remains ambiguous. The V end lost 5 bases, the J end lost 2 bases, and 9 bases lay between the germline ends. CDR3 length: 14 amino acids. Germline assignment: CDR1 LNHDA and CDR2 SQIVND (reference sequence). The CDR3, as DNA: TGTGCCAGTAGTTTTGGACGTAACACCGGGGAGCTGTTTTTT. Translating it yields CASSFGRNTGELFF.

Only one count was recorded for this clone. CDR3 protein: CASSLVGGQGTDTQYF. Written as DNA, the CDR3 is TGTGCCAGCAGCTTGGTAGGGGGACAGGGAACAGATACGCAGTATTTT. The V and J genes are TRBV5-6 and TRBJ2-3, with TRBD1 matching 9 bases. The CDR3 spans 16 residues. From germline, CDR1 is SGHDT and CDR2 YYEEEE. After removal of 0 bases from V and 3 bases from J, the junction contained 5 bases not matched to a gene.

CDR3 in amino acids: CASSIGTATDTQYF. CDR3 DNA sequence: TGTGCCAGTAGTATAGGAACAGCCACAGATACGCAGTATTTT. This chain links TRBV19 with TRBJ2-3; no reliable D call. The germline V gene encodes CDR1 LNHDA and CDR2 SQIVND (reference sequence). Trimming removed 1 base from V and 2 bases from J, with 7 bases in between. The CDR3 is made up of 14 amino acids.

This rearrangement joins TRBV5-1 to TRBJ1-5; TRBD1 agrees at 7 bases. This CDR3 contains 14 residues. The J segment lost 5 bases and the V segment lost 2 bases, leaving 4 bases of the junction unmatched. From germline, CDR1 is SGHRS and CDR2 YFSETQ. The CDR3 nucleotides are TGCGCCAGCAGCTTAGGGGGCATCGATCAGCCCCAGCATTTT. It codes for CASSLGGIDQPQHF.

The rearrangement links TRBV6-5 to TRBJ1-3, with 8 bases fitting TRBD1. The J segment lost 8 bases and the V segment lost 8 bases, leaving 5 bases of the junction unmatched. The CDR3 has 12 amino acids. The germline V gene has CDR1 MNHEY and CDR2 SVGAGI. CDR3 nucleotide sequence: TGTGCCAGCTGGGACAGGAGGTACACCATATATTTT. Translation gives CASWDRRYTIYF.

V is TRBV28 and J is TRBJ1-6; 7 bases match TRBD1. With V trimmed by 5 bases and J by 7 bases, 11 bases remained unmatched. Per germline, CDR1 MDHEN and CDR2 SYDVKM. This CDR3 spans 16 amino acids. The CDR3 nucleotides are TGTGCCAGCAGTCCACTCCCGGGACAGAGAAATTCACCCCTCCACTTT. Amino acids: CASSPLPGQRNSPLHF. The whole variable domain, filled in from reference TRBV28 and TRBJ1-6, reads DVKVTQSSRYLVKRTGEKVFLECVQDMDHENMFWYRQDPGLGLRLIYFSYDVKMKEKGDIPEGYSVSREKKERFSLILESASTNQTSMYLCASSPLPGQRNSPLHFGNGTRLTVT.

This chain uses TRBV19 with TRBJ2-1; TRBD2 aligns across 8 bases. Germline values: CDR1 LNHDA, CDR2 SQIVND (reference sequence). There are 15 residues in the CDR3. Trimming removed 7 bases from V and 0 bases from J; junction bases left unmatched: 5. For the CDR3, the DNA is TGTGCCAGTACGACTAGCGCCCACTCCTACAATGAGCAGTTCTTC. Translated, it gives CASTTSAHSYNEQFF.

This chain joins TRBV27 and TRBJ1-4; D is possibly TRBD1 (5 bases). V was clipped by 8 bases and J by 8 bases, with 18 bases between them. Germline V CDR1 and CDR2: MNHEY, SMNVEV (reference sequence). This CDR3 region has 14 residues. CDR3 residues: CASRGVGAGEKLFF. The CDR3 DNA reads as TGTGCCAGCCGCGGGGTAGGGGCAGGGGAAAAACTGTTTTTT.

The chain joins TRBV6-5 to TRBJ1-2, with a possible D match to TRBD1 (6 bases). This CDR3 contains 16 residues. V was cut by 0 bases and J by 2 bases, with 13 bases left in between. CDR1 and CDR2 (germline): MNHEY, SVGAGI. The CDR3 DNA sequence: TGTGCCAGCAGTTACTCCACGACAGGTCGCAACTATGGCTACACCTTC. Translation gives CASSYSTTGRNYGYTF.

This chain joins TRBV28 and TRBJ2-7; D is possibly TRBD1 (6 bases). Germline CDR1 and CDR2: MDHEN and SYDVKM. V lost 2 bases to trimming and J lost 0 bases, with 11 bases between them. This CDR3 has 15 amino acids. Here the CDR3 reads CASSLVWTDSYEQYF. In DNA form, the CDR3 reads TGTGCCAGCAGTTTAGTATGGACAGACTCCTACGAGCAGTACTTC.

CDR3 in DNA: TGTGCCAGCAGCTGGGGGGAGGGGCACGGATATACGCAGTATTTT. Amino acids: CASSWGEGHGYTQYF. The chain combines TRBV7-8 with TRBJ2-3; 7 positions match TRBD2. CDR3 length equals 15 residues. V shed 4 bases and J 7 bases; nucleotides not matched to a gene: 11. Per the germline V gene, CDR1 is SGHVS and CDR2 is FQNEAQ.

The chain has TRBV7-3 and TRBJ1-4, with D tentatively TRBD1 (5 bases). The germline V and J ends were trimmed by 4 bases and 12 bases, with 15 bases remaining between them. Per germline, CDR1 SGHTA and CDR2 FQGTGA. This CDR3 has 13 residues. The CDR3 protein is CASSSGAGAQLFF. As DNA, the CDR3 is TGTGCCAGCAGCTCTGGAGCCGGGGCGCAACTGTTTTTT.

This rearrangement joins TRBV6-1 to TRBJ1-1; D is undetermined. V was pared by 0 bases and J by 3 bases, with 17 bases between. Germline V gives CDR1 MNHNS, CDR2 SASEGT. The CDR3 extends over 17 amino acids. The CDR3 nucleotides read TGTGCCAGCAGTGAAGCTTTCTTGTTCGGGGTGGACACTGAAGCTTTCTTT. Its protein product is CASSEAFLFGVDTEAFF.

The CDR3 reads CASGALRGAQGYTF. CDR3 DNA: TGTGCCAGCGGAGCTCTCCGGGGGGCGCAAGGCTACACCTTC. The chain joins TRBV11-2 to TRBJ1-2, with a weak D call TRBD1 (6 bases). Trimming stripped 8 bases from V and 8 bases from J, with 21 bases between. Germline V gene data show CDR1 as SGHAT and CDR2 as FQNNGV. The CDR3 is 14 amino acids.

V gene TRBV12-3 or TRBV12-4 combines with J gene TRBJ1-2; D gene ambiguous. Trimming took off 1 base at V and 11 bases at J, with 14 bases between the two ends. The CDR3 loop spans 13 amino acids. CDR3: CASSLEGLKAYTF. CDR3 DNA sequence: TGTGCCAGCAGTTTAGAAGGGCTCAAGGCATACACCTTC.

This chain connects TRBV19 to TRBJ1-5; D may be TRBD1 (6 bases). The V gene's germline CDR1 is LNHDA and CDR2 SQIVND (reference sequence). CDR3 length: 15 amino acids. Trimming took 5 bases from V and 0 from J, leaving 11 bases between them. For the CDR3, the DNA is TGTGCCAGTAGTTCGGCAGGGGATAGCAATCAGCCCCAGCATTTT. This encodes CASSSAGDSNQPQHF.

Written as DNA, the CDR3 is TGTGCCAGTAGTGAGTCCGGGACAATTGAGGAGACCCAGTACTTC. It translates to CASSESGTIEETQYF. The chain employs TRBV19 and TRBJ2-5; perhaps TRBD1 as D (6 bases). The germline gives CDR1 LNHDA, CDR2 SQIVND (reference sequence). There are 15 residues in the CDR3. V was clipped by 5 bases and J by 5 bases, with 18 bases between them.

The sample holds one count of this clone. The chain carries TRBV5-1 and TRBJ2-7, with 7 bases fitting TRBD1. With V trimmed by 1 base and J by 1 base, 8 bases remained unmatched. Per germline, CDR1 SGHRS and CDR2 YFSETQ. This CDR3 comprises 16 residues. CDR3 in amino acids: CASSLQRQGSSYEQYF. The CDR3 region has the DNA TGCGCCAGCAGCTTGCAACGACAGGGTAGTTCCTACGAGCAGTACTTC.